These 30 T cell receptor beta chains came from one sample sequenced in a study of memory CD4+ T cells and cytomegalovirus serostatus. TCRdb's table, derived via immunoSEQ multiplex PCR, lists solely in-frame clones and lacks some. This table holds 60,000 to 70,000 clones, 70% to 80% found once. The sort gate was single viable CD3+CD4+CD8-CD45RO+ cells for memory CD4+ T cells. Sample: memory CD4+ T cells from blood. The source is an adult in good health and CMV-seropositive.

The chain is built from TRBV28 and TRBJ1-5, with unresolved D. V lost 5 bases, J lost 7 bases, and 9 bases lay in between. The germline CDR1 and CDR2 sequences are MDHEN and SYDVKM. The CDR3 extends over 12 amino acids. The CDR3 DNA reads as TGTGCCAGCAGTCGTCTCGGGCAGCCCCAGCATTTT. Its translation is CASSRLGQPQHF.

The chain couples TRBV9 to TRBJ2-1; possibly TRBD2 for D (7 bases). This CDR3 contains 17 residues. Trimming left V 3 bases short and J 2 bases short, with 18 bases between. CDR1 SGDLS and CDR2 YYNGEE come from the germline V gene. Written as DNA, the CDR3 is TGTGCCAGCAGCGCCTCCCGGGGGGCGGGAACCTACAATGAGCAGTTCTTC. Amino acids: CASSASRGAGTYNEQFF.

The gene calls are TRBV7-2 and TRBJ2-3; the D gene is possibly TRBD2 (6 bases). CDR3 length: 15 amino acids. Trimming removed 5 bases from V and 6 bases from J, with 18 bases in between. CDR1 SGHTA and CDR2 FQGNSA come from the germline V gene. The CDR3 region is CASSPLRLGRDTQYF. CDR3 coding DNA: TGTGCCAGCAGCCCCTTGCGACTAGGGAGGGATACGCAGTATTTT.

J is TRBJ1-1 and V is TRBV18, with TRBD1 identical over 11 bases. CDR3 length: 13 residues. V lost 8 bases and J lost 6; bases outside the gene matches: 5. CDR1 and CDR2 from the germline V gene are KGHSH and LQKENI. The CDR3 reads CASAGQGASEAFF. DNA of the CDR3: TGTGCCAGCGCTGGACAGGGGGCATCTGAAGCTTTCTTT. Based on the CDR3 plus reference TRBV18 and TRBJ1-1, the full variable domain is NAGVMQNPRHLVRRRGQEARLRCSPMKGHSHVYWYRQLPEEGLKFMVYLQKENIIDESGMPKERFSAEFPKEGPSILRIQQVVRGDSAAYFCASAGQGASEAFFGQGTRLTVV.

The CDR3 bases are TGTGCCAGCAGTTGGACGGAAAACACTGAAGCTTTCTTT. Encoded protein: CASSWTENTEAFF. This chain joins TRBV27 and TRBJ1-1; no reliable D call. Trimming removed 4 bases from V and 2 bases from J, with 8 bases in between. Germline-derived CDR1 and CDR2 are MNHEY and SMNVEV (reference sequence). The CDR3 has 13 residues.

J is TRBJ1-5 and V is TRBV4-2, with D unclear. The CDR3 sequence is 15 residues long. Trimming stripped 1 base from V and 3 bases from J, with 10 bases between. Germline V gene sequence: CDR1 LGHNA, CDR2 YNFKEQ. As DNA, the CDR3 is TGTGCCAGCAGCCAAGGTGTGAACTCCAATCAGCCCCAGCATTTT. This translates into CASSQGVNSNQPQHF.

This clone has only a few counts. The chain couples TRBV11-2 to TRBJ1-6; D ambiguous. From germline, CDR1 is SGHAT and CDR2 FQNNGV. CDR3 length: 14 amino acids. With 2 bases removed from V and 10 bases from J, the gap between germline ends came to 12 bases. The CDR3 DNA follows: TGTGCCAGCAGCTTACCCGCTTCGGTATCACCCCTCCACTTT. Amino acid sequence: CASSLPASVSPLHF.

V is TRBV2 and J is TRBJ2-7; 9 bases are shared with TRBD1. The CDR3 extends over 16 amino acids. V lost 6 bases, J lost 6 bases, and 15 bases stayed unmatched. The germline V gene encodes CDR1 SNHLY and CDR2 FYNNEI. The CDR3 DNA is TGTGCCAGCAGAGGCCCCTCCGGGACAGGGAAATTCGAGCAGTACTTC. Translating it yields CASRGPSGTGKFEQYF. Together with reference TRBV2 and TRBJ2-7, the CDR3 gives the full variable domain: EPEVTQTPSHQVTQMGQEVILRCVPISNHLYFYWYRQILGQKVEFLVSFYNNEISEKSEIFDDQFSVERPDGSNFTLKIRSTKLEDSAMYFCASRGPSGTGKFEQYFGPGTRLTVT.

The CDR3 here is CASSFLPGQRSYEQYF. The DNA of the CDR3 is TGTGCCAGCAGTTTCTTACCGGGACAGCGGTCTTACGAGCAGTACTTC. The chain is built from TRBV27 and TRBJ2-7; 7 bases match TRBD1. V lost 3 bases to trimming and J lost 4 bases; unmatched junction nucleotides: 12. Germline V gene data show CDR1 as MNHEY and CDR2 as SMNVEV (reference sequence). The CDR3 is 16 amino acids.

The chain couples TRBV27 to TRBJ2-5; tentatively, D is TRBD2 (7 bases). Germline assignment: CDR1 MNHEY and CDR2 SMNVEV (reference sequence). The CDR3 loop spans 15 amino acids. The V end lost 6 bases, the J end lost 5 bases, and 19 bases lay between the germline ends. The chain's CDR3 is CASSPVGGRWETQYF. The CDR3 DNA reads TGTGCCAGCAGCCCCGTCGGGGGGCGTTGGGAGACCCAGTACTTC.

The V and J genes are TRBV5-1 and TRBJ1-3; no reliable D call. CDR3 length: 13 amino acids. CDR1 and CDR2 from the germline V gene are SGHRS and YFSETQ. V was clipped by 4 bases and J by 4 bases, with 9 bases between them. CDR3 in DNA: TGCGCCAGCAGCCCTGAGCCCGGAAACACCATATATTTT. Residues: CASSPEPGNTIYF. The whole variable domain, remainder taken from reference TRBV5-1 and TRBJ1-3, is KAGVTQTPRYLIKTRGQQVTLSCSPISGHRSVSWYQQTPGQGLQFLFEYFSETQRNKGNFPGRFSGRQFSNSRSEMNVSTLELGDSALYLCASSPEPGNTIYFGEGSWLTVV.

This clone showed up just a few times. This chain links TRBV2 with TRBJ1-4; weak D call: TRBD1 (6 bases). This CDR3 region has 13 residues. Trimming pared 9 bases from V and 6 bases from J, leaving 14 bases between. Per germline, CDR1 SNHLY and CDR2 FYNNEI. The CDR3, as DNA: TGTGCCAGTTATACAGGGTCTGATGAAAAACTGTTTTTT. Translated, it gives CASYTGSDEKLFF.

J is TRBJ2-2 and V is TRBV4-3, with 15 bases fitting TRBD2. Germline-derived CDR1 and CDR2 are LGHNA and YSLEER. V was pared by 8 bases and J by 4 bases, with 17 bases of the junction left unmatched. The CDR3 consists of 20 residues. CDR3 bases: TGCGCCAGCTCAAGCCCACCTCGGGGACTAGCGGGAGGCGGCACCGGGGAGCTGTTTTTT. This gives the protein CASSSPPRGLAGGGTGELFF.

This clone was seen a few times. The J gene is TRBJ2-1, the V gene TRBV7-2, with D hard to call. This CDR3 contains 13 residues. CDR1 is SGHTA, CDR2 FQGNSA, per germline. V lost 6 bases, J lost 5 bases, and 11 bases lay in between. The CDR3 reads CASSPYLNNEQFF. DNA of the CDR3: TGTGCCAGCAGTCCGTACCTAAACAATGAGCAGTTCTTC.

The CDR3 region has the DNA TGTGCCACCAACAGCAGAGCGGGAGGAGGGGTCGAGCAGTACTTC. It translates to CATNSRAGGGVEQYF. The rearrangement links TRBV30 to TRBJ2-7; 9 bases map to TRBD2. Trimming removed 8 bases from V and 6 bases from J; junction bases left unmatched: 17. Germline V gene sequence: CDR1 GTSNPN, CDR2 SVGIG (reference sequence). The CDR3 spans 15 residues.

Here the CDR3 DNA reads TGTGCCAGCAGCGACGACATGGGGTCTTACGAGCAGTACTTC. Its translation is CASSDDMGSYEQYF. The chain combines TRBV11-2 with TRBJ2-7; D gene ambiguous. The CDR3 spans 14 residues. Germline V gives CDR1 SGHAT, CDR2 FQNNGV. V gave up 5 bases and J gave up 4 bases, with 15 bases separating them.

This chain joins TRBV6-4 and TRBJ2-7; D gene ambiguous. The CDR3 has 13 amino acids. V was cut by 5 bases and J by 0 bases, with 8 bases left in between. The germline V gene has CDR1 MRHNA and CDR2 SNTAGT. The CDR3 DNA is TGTGCCAGCAGTTCTAGGGCCTCCTACGAGCAGTACTTC. Residues: CASSSRASYEQYF.

The chain combines TRBV6-4 with TRBJ2-3, with 8 positions matching TRBD1. The CDR3 contains 13 residues. After removal of 8 bases from V and 4 bases from J, the junction contained 5 bases not matched to a gene. In germline, CDR1 is MRHNA, CDR2 SNTAGT. Written as DNA, the CDR3 is TGTGCCAGCGGCGAACAGGGGGCAGATACGCAGTATTTT. Protein: CASGEQGADTQYF.

The chain uses TRBV28 and TRBJ2-2; 11 nucleotides agree with TRBD1. Germline values: CDR1 MDHEN, CDR2 SYDVKM. The V gene end was trimmed by 5 bases and the J gene end by 8 bases; junction bases not matched to a gene: 7. CDR3 length equals 15 residues. This CDR3 reads CASSQSGQGVGELFF. The CDR3 region has the DNA TGTGCCAGCAGTCAATCGGGACAGGGGGTAGGGGAGCTGTTTTTT. The full variable domain, with the rest looked up from reference TRBV28 and TRBJ2-2, is DVKVTQSSRYLVKRTGEKVFLECVQDMDHENMFWYRQDPGLGLRLIYFSYDVKMKEKGDIPEGYSVSREKKERFSLILESASTNQTSMYLCASSQSGQGVGELFFGEGSRLTVL.

V and J are TRBV28 and TRBJ1-4; D unclear. V was clipped by 6 bases and J by 8 bases, with 10 bases between them. This CDR3 is 12 amino acids long. Germline V CDR1 and CDR2: MDHEN, SYDVKM. In DNA form, the CDR3 reads TGTGCCAGCAGCCTGGACGGGGAAAAACTGTTTTTT. Translating it yields CASSLDGEKLFF.

Note on this clone: Other DNA variants within this sample encode the same CDR3. The genes are TRBV30 and TRBJ1-2, with 11 bases lining up with TRBD1. Germline CDR1 GTSNPN, CDR2 SVGIG (reference sequence). Losses at the gene ends were 5 bases for V and 3 bases for J; bases not matched to a gene: 2. This CDR3 is 13 amino acids long. The CDR3 bases are TGTGCCTGGGGGGACAGGGGGGACTATGGCTACACCTTC. Translating it yields CAWGDRGDYGYTF.

This chain uses TRBV29-1 with TRBJ2-1; 9 bases are shared with TRBD2. CDR3 length: 15 residues. After removal of 4 bases from V and 9 bases from J, the junction contained 13 bases not matched to a gene. Germline values: CDR1 SQVTM, CDR2 ANQGSEA. CDR3 nucleotide sequence: TGCAGCGTTGGGGTAGCGGGAGTTCGGGTGGGTGAGCAGTTCTTC. The encoded protein is CSVGVAGVRVGEQFF.

This clone has only a few counts. The chain's CDR3 is CASSLTGAAGFGNTIYF. CDR3 DNA sequence: TGCGCCAGCAGCCTCACGGGGGCAGCGGGGTTTGGAAACACCATATATTTT. This rearrangement joins TRBV5-1 to TRBJ1-3; D perhaps matches TRBD1 (6 bases). The germline V gene has CDR1 SGHRS and CDR2 YFSETQ. The V gene lost 4 bases and the J gene lost 3 bases, with 20 bases spanning the gap. This CDR3 is 17 amino acids long.

The chain links TRBV19 to TRBJ1-4; D is unresolved. Trimming cost V 9 bases and J 0 bases, with 17 bases left between them. The CDR3 runs to 16 residues. Germline V gene sequence: CDR1 LNHDA, CDR2 SQIVND (reference sequence). Here the CDR3 reads CASIFSGKATNEKLFF. In DNA form, the CDR3 reads TGTGCCAGCATTTTTAGTGGCAAGGCAACTAATGAAAAACTGTTTTTT.

This clone was counted between two and nine times. Other DNA sequences in this specimen translate into the identical CDR3. This chain uses TRBV28 with TRBJ1-2; D is unclear. V gave up 5 bases and J gave up 2 bases, with 6 bases separating them. In germline, CDR1 is MDHEN, CDR2 SYDVKM. The length of the CDR3 is 12 residues. The CDR3 region has the DNA TGTGCCAGCAGTCCCGGGAACTATGGCTACACCTTC. Translated: CASSPGNYGYTF.

The V and J genes are TRBV18 and TRBJ1-4; weak D call: TRBD1 (5 bases). This CDR3 comprises 14 residues. Trimming left V 0 bases short and J 8 bases short, with 10 bases between. Germline V gives CDR1 KGHSH, CDR2 LQKENI. The chain's CDR3 is CASSPPGGPEKLFF. The CDR3 nucleotides read TGTGCCAGCTCACCACCCGGGGGACCCGAAAAACTGTTTTTT.

The chain is built from TRBV18 and TRBJ2-1; TRBD1 is a possible D gene (5 bases). In germline, CDR1 is KGHSH, CDR2 LQKENI. The CDR3 contains 15 residues. V lost 0 bases to trimming and J lost 5 bases, with 11 bases between them. The CDR3 region is CASSPPATANNEQFF. In DNA, the CDR3 is TGTGCCAGCTCACCACCCGCGACAGCCAACAATGAGCAGTTCTTC.

The chain has TRBV25-1 and TRBJ2-7; possibly TRBD1 for D (6 bases). CDR1 is MGHDK and CDR2 is SYGVNS in the germline V gene. The CDR3 extends over 16 amino acids. V dropped 3 bases and J dropped 7 bases, with 22 bases sitting between them. The CDR3: CASSDLTGTFGEEQYF. The DNA of the CDR3 is TGTGCCAGCAGTGATCTCACCGGGACATTCGGTGAAGAGCAGTACTTC.

The rearrangement uses TRBV18 and TRBJ2-5; 11 bases line up with TRBD2. The CDR3 is made up of 16 amino acids. V shed 5 bases, J shed 2 bases, and the junction held 7 bases outside the gene matches. Germline V gene sequence: CDR1 KGHSH, CDR2 LQKENI. CDR3 residues: CASSSLAGGQQETQYF. The DNA of the CDR3 is TGTGCCAGCTCATCCCTAGCGGGGGGCCAGCAAGAGACCCAGTACTTC.

The chain recombines TRBV11-1 with TRBJ2-1; 11 positions match TRBD2. CDR3 length: 15 amino acids. CDR1 is SGHAT, CDR2 FQDESV, per germline (reference sequence). The V and J ends lost 5 bases and 7 bases, in that order; junction bases with no gene match: 7. CDR3 region: CASSRTSGSGNEQFF. DNA for the CDR3: TGTGCCAGCAGCCGTACTAGCGGGAGTGGGAATGAGCAGTTCTTC.